This paragraph covers one TCR beta chain sequence. CDR3 length equals 14 residues. Trimming stripped 1 base from V and 2 bases from J, with 9 bases between. Germline CDR1 is SGHAT and CDR2 is FQNNGV. The sample is drawn from a study of blood T cell repertoires in COVID-19. Participant reports of clinical history set cohort assignment. TCRdb's copy holds only in-frame clones and misses some; the assay was immunoSEQ multiplex PCR. This table holds 300,000 to 350,000 clones, approximately 88% found once. The gene calls are TRBV11-2 and TRBJ2-7; D gene uncertain. This TCR came from a man aged 30-40 years who had recovered from COVID-19. The sample taken for sequencing was PBMCs or T cells enriched from blood (not recorded which). DNA for the CDR3: TGTGCCAGCAGCTTAGGCCAAGCACCCTACGAGCAGTACTTC. It codes for CASSLGQAPYEQYF.